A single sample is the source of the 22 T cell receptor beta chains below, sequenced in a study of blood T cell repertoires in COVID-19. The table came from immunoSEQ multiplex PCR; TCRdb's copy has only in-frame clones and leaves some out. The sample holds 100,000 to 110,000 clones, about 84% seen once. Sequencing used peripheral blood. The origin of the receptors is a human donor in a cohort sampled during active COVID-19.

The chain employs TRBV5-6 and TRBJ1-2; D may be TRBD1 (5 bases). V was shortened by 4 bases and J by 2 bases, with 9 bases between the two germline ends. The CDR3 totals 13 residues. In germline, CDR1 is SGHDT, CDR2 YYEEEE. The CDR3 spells CASSPRTNYGYTF. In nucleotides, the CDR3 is TGTGCCAGCAGCCCCAGGACAAACTATGGCTACACCTTC.

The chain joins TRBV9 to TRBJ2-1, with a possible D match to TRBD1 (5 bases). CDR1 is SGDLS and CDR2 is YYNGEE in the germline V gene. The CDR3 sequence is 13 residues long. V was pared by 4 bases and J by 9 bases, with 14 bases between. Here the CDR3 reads CASSSRGFGEQFF. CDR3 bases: TGTGCCAGCAGCTCAAGGGGTTTTGGTGAGCAGTTCTTC.

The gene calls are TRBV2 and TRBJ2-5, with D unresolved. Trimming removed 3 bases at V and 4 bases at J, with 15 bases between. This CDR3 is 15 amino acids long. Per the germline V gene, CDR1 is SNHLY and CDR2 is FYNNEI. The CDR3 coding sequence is TGTGCCAGCAGTGAGGAGAACTCCCCCCGAGAGACCCAGTACTTC. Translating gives CASSEENSPRETQYF.

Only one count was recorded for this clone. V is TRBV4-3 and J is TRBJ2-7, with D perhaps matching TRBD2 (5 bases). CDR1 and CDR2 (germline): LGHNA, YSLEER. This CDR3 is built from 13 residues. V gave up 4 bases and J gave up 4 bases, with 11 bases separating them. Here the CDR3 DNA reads TGCGCCAGCAGCCCGGGGATGATGTACGAGCAGTACTTC. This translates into CASSPGMMYEQYF.

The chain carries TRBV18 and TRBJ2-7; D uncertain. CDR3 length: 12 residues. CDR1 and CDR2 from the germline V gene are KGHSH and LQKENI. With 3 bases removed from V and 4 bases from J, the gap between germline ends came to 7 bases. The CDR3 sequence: CASSPTVYEQYF. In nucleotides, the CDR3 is TGTGCCAGCTCACCTACAGTTTACGAGCAGTACTTC.

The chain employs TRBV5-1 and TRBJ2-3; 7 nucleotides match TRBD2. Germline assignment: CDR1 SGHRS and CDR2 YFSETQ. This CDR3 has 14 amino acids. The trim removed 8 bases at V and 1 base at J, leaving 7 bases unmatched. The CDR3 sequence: CARREGDGTDTQYF. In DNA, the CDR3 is TGCGCCAGGAGGGAGGGAGACGGCACAGATACGCAGTATTTT. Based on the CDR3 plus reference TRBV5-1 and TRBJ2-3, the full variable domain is KAGVTQTPRYLIKTRGQQVTLSCSPISGHRSVSWYQQTPGQGLQFLFEYFSETQRNKGNFPGRFSGRQFSNSRSEMNVSTLELGDSALYLCARREGDGTDTQYFGPGTRLTVL.

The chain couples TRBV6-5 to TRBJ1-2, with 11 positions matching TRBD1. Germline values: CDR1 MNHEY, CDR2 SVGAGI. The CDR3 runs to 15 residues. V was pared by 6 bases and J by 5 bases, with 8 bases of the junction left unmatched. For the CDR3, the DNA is TGTGCCAGCAGAGCCTGGACAGGGGGCTTTTATGGCTACACCTTC. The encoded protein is CASRAWTGGFYGYTF.

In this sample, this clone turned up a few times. CDR3 sequence reads: CARSDFSTDTQYF. DNA for the CDR3: TGCGCCAGATCGGACTTTAGCACAGATACGCAGTATTTT. The chain has TRBV10-2 and TRBJ2-3; maybe TRBD2 (5 bases). Trimming removed 9 bases from V and 0 bases from J, with 10 bases in between. The CDR3 is 13 amino acids. Germline-derived CDR1 and CDR2 are WSHSY and SAAADI.

The CDR3 sequence: CASSAETGRSGNTIYF. CDR3 nucleotides: TGTGCCAGCAGCGCCGAGACAGGTCGCTCTGGAAACACCATATATTTT. The gene calls are TRBV9 and TRBJ1-3; D might be TRBD1 (6 bases). Trimming left V 3 bases short and J 0 bases short, with 13 bases between. CDR1 SGDLS and CDR2 YYNGEE come from the germline V gene. This CDR3 has 16 amino acids.

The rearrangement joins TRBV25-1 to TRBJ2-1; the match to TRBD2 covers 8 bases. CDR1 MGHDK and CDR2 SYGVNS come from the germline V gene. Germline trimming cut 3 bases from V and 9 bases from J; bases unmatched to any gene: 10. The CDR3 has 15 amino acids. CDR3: CASSDIQRGFGEQFF. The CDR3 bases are TGTGCCAGCAGTGATATCCAGCGGGGGTTCGGTGAGCAGTTCTTC.

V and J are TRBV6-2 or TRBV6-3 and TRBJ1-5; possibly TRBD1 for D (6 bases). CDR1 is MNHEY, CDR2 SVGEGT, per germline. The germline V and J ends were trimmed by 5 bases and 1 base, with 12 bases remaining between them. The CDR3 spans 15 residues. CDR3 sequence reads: CASSPTGLSNQPQHF. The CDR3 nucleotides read TGTGCCAGCAGTCCCACAGGGCTAAGCAATCAGCCCCAGCATTTT.

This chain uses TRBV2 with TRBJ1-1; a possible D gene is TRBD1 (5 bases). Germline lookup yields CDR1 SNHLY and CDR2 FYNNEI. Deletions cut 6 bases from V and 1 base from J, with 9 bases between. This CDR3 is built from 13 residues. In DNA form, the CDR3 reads TGTGCCAGCAGCGCTCAGGGGAACACTGAAGCTTTCTTT. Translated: CASSAQGNTEAFF.

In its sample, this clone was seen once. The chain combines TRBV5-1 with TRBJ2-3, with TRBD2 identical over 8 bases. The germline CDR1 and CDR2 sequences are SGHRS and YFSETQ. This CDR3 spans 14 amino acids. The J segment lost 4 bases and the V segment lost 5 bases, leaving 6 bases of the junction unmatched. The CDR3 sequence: CASSRAGAADTQYF. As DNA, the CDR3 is TGCGCCAGCAGTCGAGCGGGGGCCGCAGATACGCAGTATTTT.

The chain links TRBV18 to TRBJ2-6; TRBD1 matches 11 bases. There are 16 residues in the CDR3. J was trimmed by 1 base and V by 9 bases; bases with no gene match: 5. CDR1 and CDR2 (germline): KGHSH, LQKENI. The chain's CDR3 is CASTGQGASGANVLTF. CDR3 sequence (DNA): TGTGCCAGTACAGGACAGGGGGCATCTGGGGCCAACGTCCTGACTTTC.

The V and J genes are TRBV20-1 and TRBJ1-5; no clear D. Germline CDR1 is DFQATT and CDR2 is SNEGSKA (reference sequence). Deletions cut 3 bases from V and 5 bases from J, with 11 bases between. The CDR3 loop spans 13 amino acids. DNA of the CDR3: TGCAGTGCTAGTCCGGGTTGGGATCAGCCCCAGCATTTT. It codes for CSASPGWDQPQHF.

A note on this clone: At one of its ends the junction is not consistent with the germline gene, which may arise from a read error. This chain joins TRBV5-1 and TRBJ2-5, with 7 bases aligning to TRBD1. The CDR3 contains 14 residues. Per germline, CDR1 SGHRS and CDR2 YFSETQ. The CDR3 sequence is CVSSWGQTKETQYF. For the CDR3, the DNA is TGCGTCAGCAGCTGGGGACAGACCAAAGAGACCCAGTACTTC.

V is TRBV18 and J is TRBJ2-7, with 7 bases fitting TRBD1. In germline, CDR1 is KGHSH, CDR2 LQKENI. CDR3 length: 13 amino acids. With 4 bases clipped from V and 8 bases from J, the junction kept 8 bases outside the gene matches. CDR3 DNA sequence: TGTGCCAGCTCACTAAATTGGGACAGCCAGCAGTACTTC. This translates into CASSLNWDSQQYF.

In DNA, the CDR3 is TGTGCCAGCTCACCATACGACTCAATCCGGGGCACAGATACGCAGTATTTT. Its protein product is CASSPYDSIRGTDTQYF. The chain links TRBV18 to TRBJ2-3; D not resolved. Germline V gene lookup returns CDR1 KGHSH and CDR2 LQKENI. This CDR3 region has 17 residues. V was pared by 2 bases and J by 1 base, with 16 bases between. Using reference TRBV18 and TRBJ2-3 for the parts outside the CDR3, the full variable domain is NAGVMQNPRHLVRRRGQEARLRCSPMKGHSHVYWYRQLPEEGLKFMVYLQKENIIDESGMPKERFSAEFPKEGPSILRIQQVVRGDSAAYFCASSPYDSIRGTDTQYFGPGTRLTVL.

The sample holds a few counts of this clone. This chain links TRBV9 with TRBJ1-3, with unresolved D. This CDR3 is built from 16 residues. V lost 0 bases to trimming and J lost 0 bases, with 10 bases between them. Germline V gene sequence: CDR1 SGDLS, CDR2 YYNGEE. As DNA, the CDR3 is TGTGCCAGCAGCGTAGACGACGGGGACTCTGGAAACACCATATATTTT. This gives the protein CASSVDDGDSGNTIYF.

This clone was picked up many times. The chain's CDR3 is CASSQPGTRGEQYF. As DNA, the CDR3 is TGCGCCAGCAGCCAACCCGGGACTCGGGGCGAGCAGTACTTC. V usage is TRBV4-1 and J usage is TRBJ2-7; tentatively, D is TRBD2 (6 bases). Per the germline V gene, CDR1 is MGHRA and CDR2 is YSYEKL. This CDR3 is 14 amino acids long. V was trimmed by 2 bases and J by 6 bases, leaving 14 bases between them.

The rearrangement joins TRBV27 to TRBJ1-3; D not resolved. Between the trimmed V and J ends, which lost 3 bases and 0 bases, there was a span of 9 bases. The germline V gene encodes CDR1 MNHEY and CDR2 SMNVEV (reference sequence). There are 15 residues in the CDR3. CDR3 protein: CASSFSFGSGNTIYF. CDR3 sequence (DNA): TGTGCCAGCAGTTTCAGTTTTGGCTCTGGAAACACCATATATTTT.

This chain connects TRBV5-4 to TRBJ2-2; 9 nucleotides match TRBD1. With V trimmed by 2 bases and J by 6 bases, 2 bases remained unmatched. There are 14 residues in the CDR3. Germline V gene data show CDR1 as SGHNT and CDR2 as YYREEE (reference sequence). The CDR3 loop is CASSLGTGPGELFF. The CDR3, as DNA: TGTGCCAGCAGCTTAGGGACAGGGCCCGGGGAGCTGTTTTTT. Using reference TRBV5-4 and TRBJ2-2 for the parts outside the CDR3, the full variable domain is ETGVTQSPTHLIKTRGQQVTLRCSSQSGHNTVSWYQQALGQGPQFIFQYYREEENGRGNFPPRFSGLQFPNYSSELNVNALELDDSALYLCASSLGTGPGELFFGEGSRLTVL.